The 29 T cell receptor beta chains in this list originate from one sample, sequenced in a study of control samples from healthy donors and cancer patients. The data were produced by immunoSEQ multiplex PCR, yet TCRdb's version contains in-frame clones alone and is incomplete. The table has about 250,000 clones, roughly four fifths seen once. The material sequenced was PBMCs. These receptors were taken from a woman between 55 and 75 years old with lung cancer.

The chain uses TRBV9 and TRBJ2-7, with a tentative D call TRBD1 (6 bases). Germline assignment: CDR1 SGDLS and CDR2 YYNGEE. This CDR3 spans 15 amino acids. The germline V and J ends were trimmed by 0 bases and 2 bases, with 12 bases remaining between them. The CDR3 bases are TGTGCCAGCAGCGTAGGGGGGCCAGGGGCCTACGAGCAGTACTTC. This codes for CASSVGGPGAYEQYF. The variable domain in full, with the rest retrieved from reference TRBV9 and TRBJ2-7, is DSGVTQTPKHLITATGQRVTLRCSPRSGDLSVYWYQQSLDQGLQFLIQYYNGEERAKGNILERFSAQQFPDLHSELNLSSLELGDSALYFCASSVGGPGAYEQYFGPGTRLTVT.

This chain connects TRBV6-5 to TRBJ1-2; D may be TRBD1 (5 bases). Trimming pared 6 bases from V and 4 bases from J, leaving 15 bases between. The CDR3 runs 14 residues. The V gene's germline CDR1 is MNHEY and CDR2 SVGAGI. The CDR3 here is CASRRLQGRYGYTF. CDR3 nucleotide sequence: TGTGCCAGCAGACGCCTCCAGGGACGCTATGGCTACACCTTC.

The chain employs TRBV7-3 and TRBJ1-3; no firm D call. From germline, CDR1 is SGHTA and CDR2 FQGTGA. With 5 bases removed from V and 8 bases from J, the gap between germline ends came to 19 bases. The length of the CDR3 is 15 residues. CDR3 amino acids: CASSPRAQEGDTIYF. The CDR3 DNA follows: TGTGCCAGCAGCCCAAGAGCCCAGGAGGGAGACACCATATATTTT.

The chain combines TRBV28 with TRBJ2-2, with 7 bases identical to TRBD1. With V trimmed by 3 bases and J by 3 bases, 10 bases remained unmatched. The CDR3 extends over 17 amino acids. Germline loops: CDR1 MDHEN, CDR2 SYDVKM. CDR3 protein: CASSFAGPGGYTGELFF. The CDR3 DNA sequence: TGTGCCAGCAGTTTTGCCGGCCCAGGGGGATACACCGGGGAGCTGTTTTTT.

The chain is built from TRBV4-1 and TRBJ1-5; 7 nucleotides align to TRBD1. This CDR3 spans 17 amino acids. Trimming removed 0 bases from V and 3 bases from J; junction bases left unmatched: 8. Germline-derived CDR1 and CDR2 are MGHRA and YSYEKL. CDR3: CASSQDGVRGDNQPQHF. CDR3 DNA: TGCGCCAGCAGCCAAGATGGTGTCAGGGGGGACAATCAGCCCCAGCATTTT.

This clone was detected once. The V gene is TRBV6-5, the J gene TRBJ2-1, with TRBD2 matching 11 bases. Trimming took 6 bases from V and 1 from J; bases not matched to a gene: 2. From germline, CDR1 is MNHEY and CDR2 SVGAGI. The length of the CDR3 is 15 residues. The CDR3 DNA is TGTGCCAGCAGACTAGCGGGAGTATCCTACAATGAGCAGTTCTTC. As protein: CASRLAGVSYNEQFF.

This clone has a handful of counts. The CDR3 loop is CASSVQTGVNQPQHF. Here the CDR3 DNA reads TGTGCCAGCAGCGTTCAGACAGGGGTCAATCAGCCCCAGCATTTT. The chain joins TRBV2 to TRBJ1-5; the match to TRBD1 covers 8 bases. V gave up 6 bases and J gave up 3 bases; unmatched junction bases: 7. CDR1 and CDR2 (germline): SNHLY, FYNNEI. The CDR3 covers 15 residues.

The V and J genes are TRBV5-4 and TRBJ2-5; D possibly uses TRBD1 or TRBD2 (6 bases each). Trimming stripped 4 bases from V and 6 bases from J, with 19 bases between. The CDR3 is made up of 15 amino acids. Looked up from germline, CDR1 is SGHNT and CDR2 is YYREEE (reference sequence). CDR3 DNA sequence: TGTGCCAGCAGCCCCGGGGGCCTGGGGGTCCAGACCCAGTACTTC. As protein: CASSPGGLGVQTQYF. The full variable domain, completed using reference TRBV5-4 and TRBJ2-5, is ETGVTQSPTHLIKTRGQQVTLRCSSQSGHNTVSWYQQALGQGPQFIFQYYREEENGRGNFPPRFSGLQFPNYSSELNVNALELDDSALYLCASSPGGLGVQTQYFGPGTRLLVL.

The CDR3 nucleotides read TGTGCCAGCAGCTTGGGCAGGGCCTCCTACAATGAGCAGTTCTTC. Translated, it gives CASSLGRASYNEQFF. This chain connects TRBV5-6 to TRBJ2-1; possibly TRBD1 for D (5 bases). The CDR3 has 15 residues. Germline CDR1 is SGHDT and CDR2 is YYEEEE. Trimming took off 0 bases at V and 0 bases at J, with 7 bases between the two ends.

The chain joins TRBV19 to TRBJ2-5, with 8 bases that match TRBD2. CDR1 and CDR2 from the germline V gene are LNHDA and SQIVND (reference sequence). The length of the CDR3 is 15 residues. V gave up 1 base and J gave up 5 bases; unmatched junction bases: 6. The DNA of the CDR3 is TGTGCCAGTAGTATAGGGGGACTAGATCTCGAGACCCAGTACTTC. The encoded protein is CASSIGGLDLETQYF.

The chain couples TRBV11-2 to TRBJ1-2; D remains ambiguous. The length of the CDR3 is 13 residues. V lost 5 bases and J 5 bases, leaving 12 bases between the germline ends. Germline values: CDR1 SGHAT, CDR2 FQNNGV. The CDR3 protein is CASSPLAQYGYTF. DNA for the CDR3: TGTGCCAGCAGCCCCTTGGCACAGTATGGCTACACCTTC.

The V and J genes are TRBV6-1 and TRBJ1-5; no reliable D call. CDR3 size: 18 residues. V was trimmed by 1 base and J by 2 bases, leaving 18 bases between them. Germline V CDR1 and CDR2: MNHNS, SASEGT. The CDR3: CASSEVYTTFGGNQPQHF. The CDR3 DNA sequence: TGTGCCAGCAGTGAAGTGTACACGACCTTTGGGGGCAATCAGCCCCAGCATTTT.

J is TRBJ2-3 and V is TRBV29-1, with 7 bases that match TRBD2. Germline CDR1 SQVTM, CDR2 ANQGSEA. There are 12 residues in the CDR3. Trimming cost V 4 bases and J 3 bases; bases outside gene matches: 1. In DNA, the CDR3 is TGCAGCGTTGGGACTAGGACAGATACGCAGTATTTT. It encodes CSVGTRTDTQYF.

This clone was counted a single time. V usage is TRBV30 and J usage is TRBJ2-1; D unresolved. V lost 0 bases and J 0 bases, leaving 9 bases between the germline ends. The germline CDR1 and CDR2 sequences are GTSNPN and SVGIG (reference sequence). The length of the CDR3 is 15 residues. This CDR3 is CAWSVRSSSYNEQFF. The CDR3 region has the DNA TGTGCCTGGAGTGTACGGTCGAGCTCCTACAATGAGCAGTTCTTC.

The chain recombines TRBV7-9 with TRBJ1-1, with D maybe TRBD1 (5 bases). Per germline, CDR1 SEHNR and CDR2 FQNEAQ (reference sequence). V lost 1 base and J 4 bases, leaving 13 bases between the germline ends. This CDR3 contains 15 residues. The CDR3 loop is CASSLVWGAGTEAFF. The DNA of the CDR3 is TGTGCCAGCAGCTTAGTGTGGGGCGCCGGCACTGAAGCTTTCTTT.

This clone turned up a few times. This CDR3 is also generated by other DNA sequences in the sample. V usage is TRBV24-1 and J usage is TRBJ2-3, with 7 bases identical to TRBD2. The CDR3 is 14 residues long. CDR1 and CDR2 from the germline V gene are KGHDR and SFDVKD. Losses at the gene ends were 3 bases for V and 4 bases for J; bases not matched to a gene: 3. The CDR3, as DNA: TGTGCCACCAGTGATGTGGGGGGGGCAGATACGCAGTATTTT. Amino acids: CATSDVGGADTQYF.

The rearrangement uses TRBV5-1 and TRBJ2-3, with D unclear. V was cut by 4 bases and J by 0 bases, with 9 bases left in between. In germline, CDR1 is SGHRS, CDR2 YFSETQ. CDR3 length: 14 residues. The CDR3 bases are TGCGCCAGCAGCCGCACCTCTAGCACAGATACGCAGTATTTT. Translating gives CASSRTSSTDTQYF.

This chain joins TRBV5-1 and TRBJ2-5; 12 bases agree with TRBD2. Germline V gene lookup returns CDR1 SGHRS and CDR2 YFSETQ. The CDR3 spans 17 residues. The V segment lost 0 bases and the J segment 5 bases; nucleotides outside the gene matches: 8. CDR3 bases: TGCGCCAGCAGCTTGGCAGCTAGCGGGAGGGCCTGGGAGACCCAGTACTTC. It yields the protein CASSLAASGRAWETQYF.

This clone was picked up one time. The chain combines TRBV27 with TRBJ2-5; 15 bases match TRBD2. This CDR3 is built from 20 residues. The germline gives CDR1 MNHEY, CDR2 SMNVEV (reference sequence). V lost 1 base, J lost 5 bases, and 14 bases stayed unmatched. CDR3 sequence (DNA): TGTGCCAGCAGTTTATATCCCGGGACTAGCGGGGGGCTATGGGATGAGACCCAGTACTTC. Translating it yields CASSLYPGTSGGLWDETQYF.

On this clone itself: A much larger clone sits a single nucleotide away, making a read error possible. V is TRBV5-1 and J is TRBJ1-5; D unresolved. V lost 1 base to trimming and J lost 0 bases, with 2 bases between them. Germline V gene sequence: CDR1 SGHRS, CDR2 YFSETQ. The CDR3 spans 13 residues. CDR3 DNA: TGCGCCAGCAGCTTGCATAGCAATCAGCCCCAGCATTTT. It specifies CASSLHSNQPQHF. The variable domain in full, completed from reference TRBV5-1 and TRBJ1-5, reads KAGVTQTPRYLIKTRGQQVTLSCSPISGHRSVSWYQQTPGQGLQFLFEYFSETQRNKGNFPGRFSGRQFSNSRSEMNVSTLELGDSALYLCASSLHSNQPQHFGDGTRLSIL.

The chain recombines TRBV11-2 with TRBJ1-6, with no clear D. Per germline, CDR1 SGHAT and CDR2 FQNNGV. V was pared by 1 base and J by 6 bases, with 13 bases between. This CDR3 region has 16 residues. Here the CDR3 DNA reads TGTGCCAGCAGCTTAGGTGCCCGGGGAGTTAATTCACCCCTCCACTTT. Translating gives CASSLGARGVNSPLHF. Drawing the rest from reference TRBV11-2 and TRBJ1-6, the complete variable domain is EAGVAQSPRYKIIEKRQSVAFWCNPISGHATLYWYQQILGQGPKLLIQFQNNGVVDDSQLPKDRFSAERLKGVDSTLKIQPAKLEDSAVYLCASSLGARGVNSPLHFGNGTRLTVT.

DNA for the CDR3: TGTGCCAGCAGTGCGGGCGGAAACTATGGCTACACCTTC. As protein: CASSAGGNYGYTF. This chain uses TRBV6-4 with TRBJ1-2; D call uncertain. This CDR3 contains 13 residues. CDR1 is MRHNA and CDR2 is SNTAGT in the germline V gene. The ends were cut back, 4 bases at V and 2 bases at J, with 8 bases in the middle.

The chain links TRBV15 to TRBJ1-1, with unresolved D. The CDR3 covers 12 residues. V dropped 5 bases and J dropped 5 bases, with 9 bases sitting between them. CDR1 and CDR2 from the germline V gene are LNHNV and YYDKDF (reference sequence). The CDR3 DNA reads TGTGCCACCAGCGGCAGGAGAACTGAAGCTTTCTTT. Residues: CATSGRRTEAFF. The full variable domain, rest sourced from reference TRBV15 and TRBJ1-1, is DAMVIQNPRYQVTQFGKPVTLSCSQTLNHNVMYWYQQKSSQAPKLLFHYYDKDFNNEADTPDNFQSRRPNTSFCFLDIRSPGLGDTAMYLCATSGRRTEAFFGQGTRLTVV.

This clone came up once. The chain recombines TRBV28 with TRBJ1-5; 8 bases match TRBD1. This CDR3 is 13 amino acids long. V lost 11 bases to trimming and J lost 5 bases; unmatched junction nucleotides: 8. Germline CDR1 reads MDHEN; CDR2 reads SYDVKM. CDR3 DNA sequence: TGTGCCGCGCTCCCGGGACAGGATCAGCCCCAGCATTTT. Protein: CAALPGQDQPQHF.

On this clone itself: In the same sample, other DNA sequences code for this CDR3. The chain has TRBV27 and TRBJ1-1, with D possibly matching TRBD1 (5 bases). The germline V and J ends were trimmed by 2 bases and 12 bases, with 16 bases remaining between them. This CDR3 comprises 13 residues. Germline CDR1 reads MNHEY; CDR2 reads SMNVEV (reference sequence). The CDR3 loop reads CASSLKAGRESFF. In DNA, the CDR3 is TGTGCCAGCAGTTTAAAGGCGGGCAGGGAGTCTTTCTTT.

The rearrangement uses TRBV4-2 and TRBJ2-3; maybe TRBD1 (5 bases). Per germline, CDR1 LGHNA and CDR2 YNFKEQ. CDR3 length: 15 residues. The germline V and J ends were trimmed by 0 bases and 6 bases, with 13 bases remaining between them. CDR3 nucleotides: TGTGCCAGCAGCCAAGATCAAGCAGGGTACGATACGCAGTATTTT. Its translation is CASSQDQAGYDTQYF.

V usage is TRBV7-6 and J usage is TRBJ1-2, with 11 bases fitting TRBD1. With V trimmed by 5 bases and J by 4 bases, 12 bases remained unmatched. Germline V CDR1 and CDR2: SGHVS, FNYEAQ. The CDR3 totals 17 residues. This CDR3 is CASSGPDRGPSGYGYTF. As DNA, the CDR3 is TGTGCCAGCAGCGGACCGGACAGGGGGCCAAGTGGCTATGGCTACACCTTC.

In its sample, this clone was seen a few times. V and J are TRBV4-1 and TRBJ1-5; 8 bases match TRBD1. V lost 4 bases and J lost 3; bases outside the gene matches: 5. The CDR3 is made up of 15 amino acids. The germline V gene encodes CDR1 MGHRA and CDR2 YSYEKL. The CDR3 DNA reads TGCGCCAGCAGCCCAAGGACAGGGATCAATCAGCCCCAGCATTTT. Translating gives CASSPRTGINQPQHF.

The chain couples TRBV5-1 to TRBJ1-2, with D perhaps matching TRBD1 (5 bases). Trimming cost V 0 bases and J 5 bases, with 17 bases left between them. The germline gives CDR1 SGHRS, CDR2 YFSETQ. The CDR3 totals 16 residues. The CDR3 is CASSLVGRGSLYGYTF. The CDR3 DNA is TGCGCCAGCAGCTTGGTGGGTCGGGGCAGCCTATATGGCTACACCTTC.